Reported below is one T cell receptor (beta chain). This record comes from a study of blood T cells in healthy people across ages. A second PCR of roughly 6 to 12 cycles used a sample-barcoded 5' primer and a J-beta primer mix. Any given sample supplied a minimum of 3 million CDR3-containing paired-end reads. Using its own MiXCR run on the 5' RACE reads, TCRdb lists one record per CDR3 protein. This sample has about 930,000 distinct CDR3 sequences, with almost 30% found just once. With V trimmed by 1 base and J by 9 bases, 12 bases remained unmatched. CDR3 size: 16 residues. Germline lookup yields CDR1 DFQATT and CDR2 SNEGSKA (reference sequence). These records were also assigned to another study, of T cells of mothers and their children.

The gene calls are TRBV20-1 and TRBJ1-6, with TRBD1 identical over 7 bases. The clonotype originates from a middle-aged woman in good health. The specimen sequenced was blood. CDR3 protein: CSARGYRDSTISPLHF. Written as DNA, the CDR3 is TGCAGTGCTAGAGGCTACCGGGACAGTACGATTTCACCCCTCCACTTT.